Here is one T cell receptor beta chain with its context. Its antigen is not known. Constant-segment primers served in 5'RACE that generated TCR alpha and TCR beta cDNA libraries bearing sample barcodes and UMIs. One entry per CDR3 protein results from TCRdb running MiXCR on the 5' RACE reads. This sample has 150,000 to 200,000 distinct CDR3 sequences, with about 20% found just once. This record comes from a study of T-cell memory formation after mild COVID-19. Findings of the study overall: Researchers report contracting CD4+ clones mostly in CM and EM, with CD8+ clones in EMRA. There was a balanced CD4/CD8 profile in clones contracting day 15 to 85, and later expanders leaned CD4+. Pre-infection memory showed some responding clones, and this suggested that cross-reactive memory joined.

This CDR3 has 12 amino acids. V dropped 4 bases and J dropped 6 bases, with 6 bases sitting between them. The sample was PBMCs or a T cell subset sorted from them (not recorded which). The rearrangement joins TRBV12-3 or TRBV12-4 to TRBJ1-4; D call uncertain. This sequence originates from an adult woman who had mild COVID-19 (a few samples of this study predate the infection). Cell type and time point are not known. The DNA for the CDR3 is TGTGCCAGCAGTTCCCGAGATGAAAAACTGTTTTTT. It codes for CASSSRDEKLFF.